Below are 3 T cell receptor beta chains sequenced from a single sample in a study of blood T cells in healthy people across ages. Combining a sample-barcoded 5' primer with a J-beta primer mix, a second PCR ran for roughly 7 to 12 cycles. A single record per CDR3 protein comes from TCRdb applying MiXCR to the 5' RACE reads. The sample records about 1.7 million distinct CDR3 sequences, about 30% being singletons. Sequencing was carried out using blood. Receptors were obtained from a woman aged 25 to 39 in good health.

Ten or more counts support this clonotype. The chain links TRBV5-1 to TRBJ2-7; D not resolved. CDR3 size: 14 residues. Trimming took 0 bases from V and 4 from J, leaving 11 bases between them. In germline, CDR1 is SGHRS, CDR2 YFSETQ. The chain's CDR3 is CASSLAQPPYEQYF. In DNA form, the CDR3 reads TGCGCCAGCAGCTTGGCTCAGCCGCCGTACGAGCAGTACTTC.

The rearrangement links TRBV20-1 to TRBJ2-1; tentative D call: TRBD2 (5 bases). Trimming shortened V by 3 bases and J by 7 bases, and 19 bases separated the two germline ends. This CDR3 has 15 residues. Germline CDR1 and CDR2: DFQATT and SNEGSKA (reference sequence). The CDR3 DNA is TGCAGTGCTAGGGGAAGGCCCAAAGGAGGAAATGAGCAGTTCTTC. This encodes CSARGRPKGGNEQFF.

This clonotype turned up a few times. The chain has TRBV29-1 and TRBJ2-1; TRBD1 aligns across 10 bases. V was clipped by 7 bases and J by 4 bases; unmatched bases: 10. The CDR3 sequence is 15 residues long. CDR1 SQVTM and CDR2 ANQGSEA come from the germline V gene. The CDR3 sequence: CSASTGTGAYNEQFF. The CDR3 bases are TGCAGCGCGAGTACCGGGACAGGGGCTTACAATGAGCAGTTCTTC.